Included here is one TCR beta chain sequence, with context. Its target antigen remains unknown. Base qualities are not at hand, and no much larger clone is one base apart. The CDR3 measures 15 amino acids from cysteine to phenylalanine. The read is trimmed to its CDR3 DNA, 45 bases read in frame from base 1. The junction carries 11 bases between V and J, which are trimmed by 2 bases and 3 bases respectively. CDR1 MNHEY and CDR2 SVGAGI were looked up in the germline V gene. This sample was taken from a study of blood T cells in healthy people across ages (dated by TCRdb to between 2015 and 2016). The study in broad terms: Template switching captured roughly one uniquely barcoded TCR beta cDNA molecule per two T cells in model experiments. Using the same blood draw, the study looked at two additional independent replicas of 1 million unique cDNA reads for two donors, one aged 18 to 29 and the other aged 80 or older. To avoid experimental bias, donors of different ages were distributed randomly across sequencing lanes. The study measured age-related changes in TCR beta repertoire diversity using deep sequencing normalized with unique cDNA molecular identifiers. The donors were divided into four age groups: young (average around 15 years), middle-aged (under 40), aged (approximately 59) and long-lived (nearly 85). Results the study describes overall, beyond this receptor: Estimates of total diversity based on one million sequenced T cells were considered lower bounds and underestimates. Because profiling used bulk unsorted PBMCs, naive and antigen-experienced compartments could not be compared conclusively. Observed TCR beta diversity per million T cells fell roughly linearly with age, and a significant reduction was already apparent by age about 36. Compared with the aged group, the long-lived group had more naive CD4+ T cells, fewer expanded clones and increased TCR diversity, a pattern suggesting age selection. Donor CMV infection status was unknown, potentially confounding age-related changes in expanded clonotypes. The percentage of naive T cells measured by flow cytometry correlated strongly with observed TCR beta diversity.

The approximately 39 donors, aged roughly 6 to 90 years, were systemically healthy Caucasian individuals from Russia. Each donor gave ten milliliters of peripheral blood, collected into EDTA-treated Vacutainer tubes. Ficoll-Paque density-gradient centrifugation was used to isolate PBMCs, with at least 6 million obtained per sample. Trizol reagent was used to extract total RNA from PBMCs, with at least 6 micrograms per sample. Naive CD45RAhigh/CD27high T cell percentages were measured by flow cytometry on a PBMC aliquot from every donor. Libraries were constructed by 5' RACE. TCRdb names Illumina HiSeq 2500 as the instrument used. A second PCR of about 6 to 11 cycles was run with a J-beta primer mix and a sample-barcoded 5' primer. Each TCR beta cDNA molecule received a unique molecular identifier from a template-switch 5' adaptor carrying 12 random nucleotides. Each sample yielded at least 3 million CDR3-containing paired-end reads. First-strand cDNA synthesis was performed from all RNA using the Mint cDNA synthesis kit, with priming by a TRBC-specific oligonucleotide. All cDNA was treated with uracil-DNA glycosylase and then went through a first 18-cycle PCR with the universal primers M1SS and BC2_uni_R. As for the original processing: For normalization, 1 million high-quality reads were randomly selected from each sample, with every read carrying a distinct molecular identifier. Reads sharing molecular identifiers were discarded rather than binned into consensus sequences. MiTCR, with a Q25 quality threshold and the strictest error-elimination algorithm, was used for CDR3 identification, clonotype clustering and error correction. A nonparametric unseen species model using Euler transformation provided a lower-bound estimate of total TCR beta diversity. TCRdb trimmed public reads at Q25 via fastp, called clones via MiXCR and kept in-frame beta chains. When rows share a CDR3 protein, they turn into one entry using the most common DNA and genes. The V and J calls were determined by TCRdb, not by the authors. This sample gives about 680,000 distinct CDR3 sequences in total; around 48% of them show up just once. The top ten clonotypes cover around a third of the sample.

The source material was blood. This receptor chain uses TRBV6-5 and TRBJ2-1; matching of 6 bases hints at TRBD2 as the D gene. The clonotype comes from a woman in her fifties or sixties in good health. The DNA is TGTGCCAGCAGTTACGGGCTAGCGAGCTACAATGAGCAGTTCTTC. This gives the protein CASSYGLASYNEQFF.